These T cell receptor beta chains were read from a single sample in a study of blood T cell repertoires in COVID-19. Profiled with immunoSEQ multiplex PCR; TCRdb holds only in-frame clones, not every one. This table has 110,000 or so clones, more than 70% appearing once. The sample taken for sequencing was peripheral blood. All receptors derive from a woman aged 55-70 years with COVID-19, enrolled during active disease. CDR3s include the opening cysteine and the closing phenylalanine or tryptophan. A D gene is named only where the DNA matches it firmly. Clone size is not always given. Where it is, it says once, few, many or a class for expanded clones.

clone_size: -; d_call: -; j_call: TRBJ1-2; v_call: TRBV7-2; cdr3_aa: CASSPGTGSISNGYTF; cdr3_nt: TGTGCCAGCAGCCCAGGAACAGGGTCTATATCTAATGGCTACACCTTC
clone_size: -; d_call: TRBD1; j_call: TRBJ1-1; v_call: TRBV7-9; cdr3_aa: CASSDQGGNTEAFF; cdr3_nt: TGTGCCAGCAGCGACCAGGGGGGAAACACTGAAGCTTTCTTT
clone_size: -; d_call: -; j_call: TRBJ2-1; v_call: TRBV19; cdr3_aa: CASSILPSYTGDNEQFF; cdr3_nt: TGTGCCAGTAGTATACTCCCCTCCTACACCGGGGACAATGAGCAGTTCTTC
clone_size: -; d_call: -; j_call: TRBJ1-2; v_call: TRBV27; cdr3_aa: CASSASRGLRNYGYTF; cdr3_nt: TGTGCCAGCAGCGCTAGTAGGGGATTAAGAAACTATGGCTACACCTTC
clone_size: -; d_call: -; j_call: TRBJ2-3; v_call: TRBV4-2; cdr3_aa: CASRPRAGTDTDTQYF; cdr3_nt: TGTGCCAGCAGACCGAGGGCGGGGACAGACACAGATACGCAGTATTTT
clone_size: -; d_call: -; j_call: TRBJ2-3; v_call: TRBV29-1; cdr3_aa: CSVEILRGGFADTQYF; cdr3_nt: TGCAGCGTTGAGATCCTCCGGGGAGGTTTTGCAGATACGCAGTATTTT
clone_size: -; d_call: TRBD1; j_call: TRBJ1-2; v_call: TRBV15; cdr3_aa: CATSRQGTGDRWGYGYTF; cdr3_nt: TGTGCCACCAGCAGGCAAGGGACAGGGGATAGGTGGGGATATGGCTACACCTTC
clone_size: -; d_call: -; j_call: TRBJ2-3; v_call: TRBV3-1/TRBV3-2; cdr3_aa: CASSQEGEGTDTQYF; cdr3_nt: TGTGCCAGCAGCCAAGAGGGGGAGGGCACAGATACGCAGTATTTT
clone_size: -; d_call: -; j_call: TRBJ1-1; v_call: TRBV6-5; cdr3_aa: CASSSGDIYTEAFF; cdr3_nt: TGTGCCAGCAGTTCAGGCGATATCTACACTGAAGCTTTCTTT
clone_size: few; d_call: -; j_call: TRBJ2-7; v_call: TRBV18; cdr3_aa: CASSLGPNSGEQYF; cdr3_nt: TGTGCCAGCTCACTGGGCCCCAACAGCGGCGAGCAGTACTTC
clone_size: -; d_call: TRBD2; j_call: TRBJ2-5; v_call: TRBV27; cdr3_aa: CASAGSGGAQTQYF; cdr3_nt: TGTGCCAGCGCTGGAAGCGGGGGGGCCCAGACCCAGTACTTC
clone_size: few; d_call: TRBD1; j_call: TRBJ2-2; v_call: TRBV7-9; cdr3_aa: CASSRYRGQGSHTGELFF; cdr3_nt: TGTGCCAGCAGCCGTTATCGGGGACAGGGCTCTCACACCGGGGAGCTGTTTTTT
clone_size: -; d_call: -; j_call: TRBJ2-1; v_call: TRBV12-3/TRBV12-4; cdr3_aa: CASSPWGDEQFF; cdr3_nt: TGTGCCAGCAGCCCCTGGGGCGATGAGCAGTTCTTC
clone_size: -; d_call: -; j_call: TRBJ1-1; v_call: TRBV2; cdr3_aa: CASSAEAFF; cdr3_nt: TGTGCCAGCAGTGCGGAAGCTTTCTTT
clone_size: -; d_call: -; j_call: TRBJ1-3; v_call: TRBV11-2; cdr3_aa: CASSLAGDGNTIYF; cdr3_nt: TGTGCCAGCAGCTTAGCCGGGGATGGAAACACCATATATTTT
clone_size: -; d_call: TRBD1; j_call: TRBJ1-2; v_call: TRBV30; cdr3_aa: CAWGTGGFNYGYTF; cdr3_nt: TGTGCCTGGGGGACAGGGGGCTTTAACTATGGCTACACCTTC
clone_size: once; d_call: -; j_call: TRBJ1-1; v_call: TRBV7-6; cdr3_aa: CASSPGSNTEAFF; cdr3_nt: TGTGCCAGCAGCCCAGGGTCGAACACTGAAGCTTTCTTT
clone_size: -; d_call: -; j_call: TRBJ1-1; v_call: TRBV27; cdr3_aa: CASSLSAGNTEAFF; cdr3_nt: TGTGCCAGCAGTTTATCGGCAGGGAACACTGAAGCTTTCTTT
clone_size: -; d_call: -; j_call: TRBJ2-2; v_call: TRBV7-9; cdr3_aa: CAITRSSNTGELFF; cdr3_nt: TGTGCTATCACCAGGAGTTCGAACACCGGGGAGCTGTTTTTT
clone_size: -; d_call: -; j_call: TRBJ1-1; v_call: TRBV5-1; cdr3_aa: CASRKDFLNTEAFF; cdr3_nt: TGCGCCAGCCGCAAGGACTTCTTGAACACTGAAGCTTTCTTT
clone_size: -; d_call: TRBD1; j_call: TRBJ2-3; v_call: TRBV9; cdr3_aa: CASSARDRELDTQYF; cdr3_nt: TGTGCCAGCAGCGCCCGGGACAGGGAATTGGATACGCAGTATTTT
clone_size: -; d_call: -; j_call: TRBJ1-2; v_call: TRBV5-1; cdr3_aa: CASSLTLDRGDGYTF; cdr3_nt: TGCGCCAGCAGCTTAACGCTGGACAGAGGGGATGGCTACACCTTC
clone_size: many; d_call: -; j_call: TRBJ1-1; v_call: TRBV30; cdr3_aa: CAWSFFDSPGNTEAFF; cdr3_nt: TGTGCCTGGAGTTTTTTTGACAGCCCGGGGAACACTGAAGCTTTCTTT
clone_size: -; d_call: -; j_call: TRBJ1-2; v_call: TRBV29-1; cdr3_aa: CSVDRLNGYTF; cdr3_nt: TGCAGCGTTGACCGGTTAAATGGCTACACCTTC
clone_size: -; d_call: -; j_call: TRBJ1-1; v_call: TRBV7-9; cdr3_aa: CASSPVRAATEAFF; cdr3_nt: TGTGCCAGCAGCCCTGTCCGAGCCGCCACTGAAGCTTTCTTT
clone_size: -; d_call: -; j_call: TRBJ1-2; v_call: TRBV29-1; cdr3_aa: CSVEPGLHGYTF; cdr3_nt: TGCAGCGTTGAACCGGGACTCCATGGCTACACCTTC
clone_size: -; d_call: TRBD1; j_call: TRBJ1-1; v_call: TRBV27; cdr3_aa: CASSEGQMNTEAFF; cdr3_nt: TGTGCCAGCAGTGAGGGACAGATGAACACTGAAGCTTTCTTT
clone_size: -; d_call: TRBD1; j_call: TRBJ2-3; v_call: TRBV20-1; cdr3_aa: CSASFGDRSTDTQYF; cdr3_nt: TGCAGTGCTAGTTTCGGGGACAGGAGCACAGATACGCAGTATTTT
clone_size: once; d_call: TRBD1; j_call: TRBJ2-5; v_call: TRBV7-8; cdr3_aa: CASSKQGLGQETQYF; cdr3_nt: TGTGCCAGCAGCAAACAGGGGTTGGGGCAAGAGACCCAGTACTTC
clone_size: -; d_call: -; j_call: TRBJ2-1; v_call: TRBV28; cdr3_aa: CASSNQGFTLYEQFF; cdr3_nt: TGTGCCAGCAGTAACCAGGGGTTCACCCTCTATGAGCAGTTCTTC
clone_size: -; d_call: -; j_call: TRBJ1-1; v_call: TRBV5-5; cdr3_aa: CASSWGSQLSEAFF; cdr3_nt: TGTGCCAGCAGCTGGGGCTCACAGCTCTCCGAAGCTTTCTTT
clone_size: -; d_call: -; j_call: TRBJ1-6; v_call: TRBV12-3/TRBV12-4; cdr3_aa: CASSSGQRSPLHF; cdr3_nt: TGTGCCAGCAGTTCAGGGCAACGTTCACCCCTCCACTTT
clone_size: -; d_call: -; j_call: TRBJ2-7; v_call: TRBV4-1; cdr3_aa: CASSQEGGASYEQYF; cdr3_nt: TGCGCCAGCAGCCAAGAAGGAGGTGCATCCTACGAGCAGTACTTC
clone_size: -; d_call: -; j_call: TRBJ2-7; v_call: TRBV18; cdr3_aa: CASSPGSYEQYF; cdr3_nt: TGTGCCAGCTCACCAGGGAGCTACGAGCAGTACTTC